The TCR beta chain described here comes from a study of blood T cell repertoires in COVID-19. Looking at the study overall: Nucleic acid was either cDNA or gDNA, and it came from T cells, B-cell-depleted T cells, or PBMCs.

The authors' processing: It was from reference gene primer amplification that nucleated cell counts were estimated. The protocol was immunoSEQ multiplex PCR, while the TCRdb copy is restricted to in-frame clones and leaves out a portion. The V and J calls and clone size were taken over from that table, and D and trimming were inferred from the DNA. The top ten hold about 2.2% of the sample, which has about 110,000 clones, about 88% seen once. CDR1 and CDR2 from the germline V gene are MGHRA and YSYEKL. Trimming pared 0 bases from V and 4 bases from J, leaving 7 bases between. The CDR3 length is 14 residues.

The chain links TRBV4-1 to TRBJ1-5; D is perhaps TRBD1 (6 bases). The specimen was peripheral blood. The clonotype originates from a human donor in a cohort sampled during active COVID-19. This CDR3 is CASSQEQGNQPQHF. CDR3 coding DNA: TGCGCCAGCAGCCAAGAGCAGGGGAATCAGCCCCAGCATTTT.